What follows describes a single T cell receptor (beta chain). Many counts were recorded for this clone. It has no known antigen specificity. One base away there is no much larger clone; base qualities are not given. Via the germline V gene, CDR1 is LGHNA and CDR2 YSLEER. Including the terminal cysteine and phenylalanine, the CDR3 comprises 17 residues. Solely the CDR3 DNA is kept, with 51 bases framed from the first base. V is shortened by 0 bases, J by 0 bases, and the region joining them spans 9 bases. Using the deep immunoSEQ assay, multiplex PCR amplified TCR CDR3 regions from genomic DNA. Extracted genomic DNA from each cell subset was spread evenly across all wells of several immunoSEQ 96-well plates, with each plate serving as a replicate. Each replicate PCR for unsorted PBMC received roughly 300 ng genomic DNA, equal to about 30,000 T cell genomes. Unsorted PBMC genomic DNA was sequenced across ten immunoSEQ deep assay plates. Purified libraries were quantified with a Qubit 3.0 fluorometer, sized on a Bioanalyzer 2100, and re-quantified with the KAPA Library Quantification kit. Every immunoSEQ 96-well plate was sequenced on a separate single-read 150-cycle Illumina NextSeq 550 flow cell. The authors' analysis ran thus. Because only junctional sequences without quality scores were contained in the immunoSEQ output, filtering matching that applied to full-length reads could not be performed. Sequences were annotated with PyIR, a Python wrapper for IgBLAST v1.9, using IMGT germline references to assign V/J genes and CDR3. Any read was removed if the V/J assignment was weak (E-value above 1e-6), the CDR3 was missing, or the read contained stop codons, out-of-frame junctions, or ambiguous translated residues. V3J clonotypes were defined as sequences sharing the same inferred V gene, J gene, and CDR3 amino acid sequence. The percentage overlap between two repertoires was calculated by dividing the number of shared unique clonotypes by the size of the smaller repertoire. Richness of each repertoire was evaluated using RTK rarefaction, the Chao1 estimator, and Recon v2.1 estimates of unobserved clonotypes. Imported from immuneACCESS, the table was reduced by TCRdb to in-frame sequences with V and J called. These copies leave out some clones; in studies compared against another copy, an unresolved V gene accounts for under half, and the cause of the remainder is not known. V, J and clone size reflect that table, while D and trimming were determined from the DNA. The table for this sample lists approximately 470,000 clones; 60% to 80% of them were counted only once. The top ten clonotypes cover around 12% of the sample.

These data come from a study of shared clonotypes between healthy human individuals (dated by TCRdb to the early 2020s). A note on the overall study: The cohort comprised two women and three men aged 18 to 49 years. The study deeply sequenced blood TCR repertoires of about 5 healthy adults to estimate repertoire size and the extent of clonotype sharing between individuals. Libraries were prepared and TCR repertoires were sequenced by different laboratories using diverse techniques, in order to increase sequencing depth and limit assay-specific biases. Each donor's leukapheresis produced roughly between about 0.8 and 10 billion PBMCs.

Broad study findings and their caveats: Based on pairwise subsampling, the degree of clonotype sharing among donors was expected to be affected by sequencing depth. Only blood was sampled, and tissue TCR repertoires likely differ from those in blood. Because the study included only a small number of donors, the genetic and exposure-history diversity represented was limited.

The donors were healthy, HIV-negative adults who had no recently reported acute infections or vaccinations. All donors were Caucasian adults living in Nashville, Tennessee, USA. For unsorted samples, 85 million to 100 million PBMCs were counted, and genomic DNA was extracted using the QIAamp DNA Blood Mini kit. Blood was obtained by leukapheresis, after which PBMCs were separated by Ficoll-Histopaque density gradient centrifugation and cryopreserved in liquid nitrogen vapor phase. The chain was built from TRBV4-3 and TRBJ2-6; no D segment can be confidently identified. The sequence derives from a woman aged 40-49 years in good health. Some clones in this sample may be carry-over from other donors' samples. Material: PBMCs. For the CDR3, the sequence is CASSQDGASSGANVLTF. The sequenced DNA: TGCGCCAGCAGCCAAGATGGCGCTAGCTCTGGGGCCAACGTCCTGACTTTC.